The sequence of this T cell receptor (beta chain) was determined in a study of shared clonotypes between healthy human individuals. The table came from immunoSEQ multiplex PCR; TCRdb's copy has only in-frame clones and leaves some out. The data hold over 400,000 clones, with 95% to 96% observed a single time. This CDR3 is 17 amino acids long. Per the germline V gene, CDR1 is MNHEY and CDR2 is SMNVEV (reference sequence). V shed 6 bases and J shed 2 bases, with 20 bases lying between them. The rearrangement joins TRBV27 to TRBJ2-1; perhaps TRBD2 as D (6 bases). Sequenced sample: naive CD4+ T cells sorted from blood. Sample subset: CD45RA+ positively selected. This clonotype originated in a woman aged 30 to 39 in good health. The CDR3 DNA follows: TGTGCCAGCAGCGTACGTACCGGGACTTTCACCTACAATGAGCAGTTCTTC. Amino acids: CASSVRTGTFTYNEQFF.